The sequence of this TCR beta chain was determined in a study of radiation and T cells in renal cell carcinoma. The overall study: Nephrectomy followed 15 Gy stereotactic body radiation by 4 weeks.

The time point: baseline pretreatment blood. Treatment: 15 Gy SBRT to primary tumor, nephrectomy 4 weeks later. Serial blood draws occurred at baseline and 2 and 4 weeks post-SBRT. This clone was found once. Its matching antigen is unknown. Notes on the study in general: Top tumor clonotypes rose in blood 2 weeks post-radiation, then contracted. Pretreatment tumor biopsies were lacking, so baseline clonotypes are unknown.

The data were produced by immunoSEQ multiplex PCR, yet TCRdb's version contains in-frame clones alone and is incomplete. The sample consists of about 140,000 clones, 75% to 90% of them appearing once. This CDR3 region has 16 residues. CDR1 SGHRS and CDR2 YFSETQ come from the germline V gene. The V and J ends lost 0 bases and 3 bases, in that order; junction bases with no gene match: 7. The origin of this receptor is a woman between 45 and 65 years old with renal cell carcinoma. Sequenced here: blood, sampled from a patient whose treatment included radiotherapy and nephrectomy. The chain couples TRBV5-1 to TRBJ2-3, with 7 nucleotides matching TRBD2. CDR3 in DNA: TGCGCCAGCAGCTTGGTTGCGGGGGTCGGGACAGATACGCAGTATTTT. Protein product: CASSLVAGVGTDTQYF.